A single sample gave rise to the 21 T cell receptor beta chains below, sequenced in a study of blood T cell repertoires in COVID-19. Sequencing was performed with immunoSEQ multiplex PCR; in TCRdb, only in-frame clones are kept and a portion is missing. Of 84,000 or so clones in the sample, around 77% were seen once. The sample comprised peripheral blood. All receptors come from a human donor in a cohort sampled during active COVID-19.

In this sample, this clone turned up a few times. The rearrangement links TRBV2 to TRBJ2-3, with D tentatively TRBD2 (6 bases). Trimming left V 5 bases short and J 3 bases short, with 15 bases between. Per germline, CDR1 SNHLY and CDR2 FYNNEI. This CDR3 is built from 15 residues. The CDR3: CASSPGRRTTDTQYF. In DNA, the CDR3 is TGTGCCAGCAGTCCAGGGAGGAGGACGACAGATACGCAGTATTTT.

The chain combines TRBV9 with TRBJ2-3; a weak D match, TRBD2 (5 bases). Germline CDR1 SGDLS, CDR2 YYNGEE. The CDR3 totals 12 residues. Trimming removed 4 bases at V and 6 bases at J, with 9 bases between. CDR3 DNA sequence: TGTGCCAGCAGCCCCGGACTGGATACGCAGTATTTT. Translation: CASSPGLDTQYF.

This clone was detected a few times. The chain combines TRBV5-4 with TRBJ1-1, with a weak D call TRBD1 (6 bases). This CDR3 spans 16 amino acids. Trimming pared 5 bases from V and 1 base from J, leaving 18 bases between. The V gene's germline CDR1 is SGHNT and CDR2 YYREEE (reference sequence). CDR3 protein: CASRIIPGTRNTEAFF. CDR3 bases: TGTGCCAGCAGGATAATCCCCGGGACAAGGAACACTGAAGCTTTCTTT.

This clone was counted a single time. The chain uses TRBV27 and TRBJ1-6; D perhaps matches TRBD1 (6 bases). Deletions cut 5 bases from V and 7 bases from J, with 15 bases between. The CDR3 runs to 15 residues. CDR1 and CDR2 (germline): MNHEY, SMNVEV (reference sequence). CDR3 loop: CASSRTAFGNSPLHF. CDR3 bases: TGTGCCAGCAGTCGGACAGCCTTTGGGAATTCACCCCTCCACTTT.

This chain joins TRBV5-1 and TRBJ1-1; D possibly corresponds to TRBD1 (6 bases). Germline V gene lookup returns CDR1 SGHRS and CDR2 YFSETQ. There are 14 residues in the CDR3. The V end was cut by 0 bases, the J end by 3 bases, with 9 bases between. This chain's CDR3 is CASSLAPGDTEAFF. The CDR3 DNA reads as TGCGCCAGCAGCTTGGCTCCAGGGGACACTGAAGCTTTCTTT.

This rearrangement joins TRBV2 to TRBJ1-5; 8 bases map to TRBD1. From germline, CDR1 is SNHLY and CDR2 FYNNEI. This CDR3 is 14 amino acids long. Trimming cost V 6 bases and J 5 bases; bases outside gene matches: 6. Here the CDR3 DNA reads TGTGCCAGCAGACAGGGGGGGGCGTATCAGCCCCAGCATTTT. Amino acid sequence: CASRQGGAYQPQHF.

This rearrangement joins TRBV9 to TRBJ2-7, with TRBD2 matching 11 bases. The CDR3 sequence is 16 residues long. The germline V gene encodes CDR1 SGDLS and CDR2 YYNGEE. With V trimmed by 4 bases and J by 6 bases, 12 bases remained unmatched. The CDR3 nucleotides are TGTGCCAGCAGCCTCGGGGTAGCGGGGGGGCCGGGCGAGCAGTACTTC. It yields the protein CASSLGVAGGPGEQYF.

The rearrangement uses TRBV5-4 and TRBJ1-2, with 8 bases aligning to TRBD1. The CDR3 is 15 residues long. V was pared by 0 bases and J by 3 bases, with 4 bases of the junction left unmatched. Germline V gene data show CDR1 as SGHNT and CDR2 as YYREEE (reference sequence). The DNA of the CDR3 is TGTGCCAGCAGCTTGGGGGGGACAGGATACTATGGCTACACCTTC. This codes for CASSLGGTGYYGYTF.

This rearrangement joins TRBV5-1 to TRBJ1-2; tentatively, D is TRBD1 (5 bases). Trimming shortened V by 4 bases and J by 4 bases, and 14 bases separated the two germline ends. This CDR3 region has 14 residues. In germline, CDR1 is SGHRS, CDR2 YFSETQ. This CDR3 reads CASSQTDSLYGYTF. CDR3 nucleotide sequence: TGCGCCAGCAGCCAAACCGACAGCCTCTATGGCTACACCTTC. Combining the CDR3 with reference TRBV5-1 and TRBJ1-2 gives the whole variable domain KAGVTQTPRYLIKTRGQQVTLSCSPISGHRSVSWYQQTPGQGLQFLFEYFSETQRNKGNFPGRFSGRQFSNSRSEMNVSTLELGDSALYLCASSQTDSLYGYTFGSGTRLTVV.

V is TRBV10-3 and J is TRBJ1-2, with no clear D. The V gene lost 4 bases and the J gene lost 8 bases, with 14 bases spanning the gap. The length of the CDR3 is 13 residues. In germline, CDR1 is ENHRY, CDR2 SYGVKD. CDR3: CAISALSTGGYTF. CDR3 nucleotides: TGTGCCATCAGTGCGTTATCCACGGGGGGCTACACCTTC.

The J gene is TRBJ2-3, the V gene TRBV6-5, with D perhaps matching TRBD2 (6 bases). The CDR3 extends over 14 amino acids. The V end was cut by 7 bases, the J end by 0 bases, with 11 bases between. Germline V gene sequence: CDR1 MNHEY, CDR2 SVGAGI. The CDR3 DNA follows: TGTGCCAGCACCCTCGGGGGAAGCACAGATACGCAGTATTTT. Translating gives CASTLGGSTDTQYF.

This clone was seen more than once but under ten times. The chain carries TRBV6-5 and TRBJ1-6, with D unresolved. The V end lost 0 bases, the J end lost 9 bases, and 15 bases lay between the germline ends. This CDR3 is built from 16 residues. Germline V gene data show CDR1 as MNHEY and CDR2 as SVGAGI. Written as DNA, the CDR3 is TGTGCCAGCAGTTACTCGCCTGGCCTTACAAGTTCACCCCTCCACTTT. Its translation is CASSYSPGLTSSPLHF.

The chain recombines TRBV28 with TRBJ1-5; D perhaps matches TRBD1 (5 bases). The CDR3 spans 13 residues. V lost 4 bases and J 7 bases, leaving 11 bases between the germline ends. Germline CDR1 reads MDHEN; CDR2 reads SYDVKM. The CDR3 bases are TGTGCCAGCAGTTCCCCCTGGGGCCAGCCCCAGCATTTT. It translates to CASSSPWGQPQHF. Variable domain in full (rest from reference TRBV28 and TRBJ1-5): DVKVTQSSRYLVKRTGEKVFLECVQDMDHENMFWYRQDPGLGLRLIYFSYDVKMKEKGDIPEGYSVSREKKERFSLILESASTNQTSMYLCASSSPWGQPQHFGDGTRLSIL.

The chain combines TRBV9 with TRBJ2-1, with 10 nucleotides matching TRBD2. V trimming: 0 bases; J trimming: 6 bases; junction bases outside the gene matches: 3. This CDR3 contains 15 residues. Germline V gene lookup returns CDR1 SGDLS and CDR2 YYNGEE. The CDR3 protein is CASSVGSGGANEQFF. For the CDR3, the DNA is TGTGCCAGCAGCGTAGGGAGCGGGGGGGCCAATGAGCAGTTCTTC.

The V call is TRBV27, the J call TRBJ1-2; TRBD1 is a possible D gene (6 bases). V lost 6 bases to trimming and J lost 1 base, with 12 bases between them. Germline CDR1 and CDR2: MNHEY and SMNVEV (reference sequence). CDR3 size: 14 residues. CDR3 bases: TGTGCCAGCAGCCGACAGGTGAATAACTATGGCTACACCTTC. Protein sequence: CASSRQVNNYGYTF.

The rearrangement links TRBV21-1 to TRBJ1-2; the listed D gene, TRBD1, was not tested against the DNA. TRBV21-1 is deemed a pseudogene. The CDR3 has 20 residues. The DNA for the CDR3 is TGTGCCAGCAGCAAAGGCGCGTTCGAGAACCGGACAGGGGTAGGAGGTGGCTACACCTTC. The encoded protein is CASSKGAFENRTGVGGGYTF.

V usage is TRBV5-1 and J usage is TRBJ1-3, with D possibly TRBD1 on 6 matching bases. Germline CDR1 is SGHRS and CDR2 is YFSETQ. Trimming shortened V by 4 bases and J by 0 bases, and 11 bases separated the two germline ends. There are 15 residues in the CDR3. The CDR3 sequence: CASSRDINSGNTIYF. In nucleotides, the CDR3 is TGCGCCAGCAGCCGGGACATTAACTCTGGAAACACCATATATTTT.

This clone was found once. J is TRBJ1-1 and V is TRBV11-2; possible D gene TRBD1, 6 bases. The CDR3 length is 11 residues. Per the germline V gene, CDR1 is SGHAT and CDR2 is FQNNGV. V was clipped by 1 base and J by 11 bases, with 8 bases between them. CDR3 region: CASSLAGVAFF. The CDR3 DNA reads as TGTGCCAGCAGCTTAGCAGGGGTGGCTTTCTTT. Complete variable domain (other parts from reference TRBV11-2 and TRBJ1-1): EAGVAQSPRYKIIEKRQSVAFWCNPISGHATLYWYQQILGQGPKLLIQFQNNGVVDDSQLPKDRFSAERLKGVDSTLKIQPAKLEDSAVYLCASSLAGVAFFGQGTRLTVV.

This chain joins TRBV3-1 (or the pseudogene TRBV3-2) and TRBJ1-4; D is ambiguous. V gave up 5 bases and J gave up 7 bases, with 11 bases separating them. There are 13 residues in the CDR3. CDR1 and CDR2 from the germline V gene are LGHDT and YNNKEL (reference sequence). The CDR3 protein is CASSASQVEKLFF. In DNA form, the CDR3 reads TGTGCCAGCAGCGCATCCCAGGTTGAAAAACTGTTTTTT.

This chain joins TRBV5-1 and TRBJ2-7; 8 bases map to TRBD1. The CDR3 spans 15 residues. J gave up 2 bases and V 4 bases, and 8 bases lay outside the gene matches. The germline V gene encodes CDR1 SGHRS and CDR2 YFSETQ. The CDR3 coding sequence is TGCGCCAGCAGCGAGGACAGGGTATTACCCTACGAGCAGTACTTC. Its protein is CASSEDRVLPYEQYF.

In this sample, this clone turned up a few times. This chain links TRBV7-9 with TRBJ2-7; TRBD2 agrees at 9 bases. V shed 3 bases and J 6 bases; nucleotides not matched to a gene: 6. Germline values: CDR1 SEHNR, CDR2 FQNEAQ (reference sequence). The CDR3 contains 14 residues. As DNA, the CDR3 is TGTGCCAGCAGCTTCGGTAGCGGGGGATTCGAGCAGTACTTC. This gives the protein CASSFGSGGFEQYF.